Listed here are 18 T cell receptor beta chains from one sample, sequenced in a study of T-cell memory formation after mild COVID-19. TCRdb re-called the 5' RACE reads with MiXCR, one entry per CDR3 protein. The table has roughly 350,000 distinct CDR3 sequences, around 21% seen once. Material for sequencing was PBMCs or a T cell subset sorted from them (not recorded which). The receptor set was obtained from an adult woman who had mild COVID-19 (a few samples of this study predate the infection). Cell type and time point are not known.

The sample holds many counts of this clonotype. The chain is built from TRBV5-1 and TRBJ2-2; 10 bases map to TRBD2. This CDR3 is built from 16 residues. CDR1 SGHRS and CDR2 YFSETQ come from the germline V gene. The ends lost 2 bases at V and 3 bases at J; junction bases unmatched: 4. CDR3 amino acids: CASSFLAGVDTGELFF. In DNA form, the CDR3 reads TGCGCCAGCAGCTTCCTAGCGGGAGTCGACACCGGGGAGCTGTTTTTT.

The chain employs TRBV20-1 and TRBJ2-5, with D maybe TRBD1 (5 bases). CDR3 length equals 11 residues. Looked up from germline, CDR1 is DFQATT and CDR2 is SNEGSKA (reference sequence). CDR3 region: CREQEMETQYF. DNA of the CDR3: TGCAGAGAACAGGAGATGGAGACCCAGTACTTC.

CDR3 DNA: TGCGCCAGCAGCCAAGATAGAACCTACAATGAGCAGTTCTTC. Protein sequence: CASSQDRTYNEQFF. The V gene is TRBV4-1, the J gene TRBJ2-1; D unresolved. Trimming stripped 0 bases from V and 2 bases from J, with 5 bases between. CDR3 size: 14 residues. The germline V gene encodes CDR1 MGHRA and CDR2 YSYEKL.

This clonotype was recorded a few times. This sequence joins TRBV12-3 or TRBV12-4 and TRBJ2-3; D unresolved. Trimming took 6 bases from V and 3 from J, leaving 10 bases between them. The CDR3 spans 13 residues. The CDR3 DNA is TGTGCCAGCAGCCTACGATTGACAGATACGCAGTATTTT. Protein sequence: CASSLRLTDTQYF.

A few counts support this clonotype. V gene TRBV12-3 or TRBV12-4 combines with J gene TRBJ2-2, with unresolved D. Trimming stripped 4 bases from V and 3 bases from J, with 6 bases between. The length of the CDR3 is 13 residues. The CDR3 is CASSSPYTGELFF. CDR3 coding DNA: TGTGCCAGCAGTTCTCCTTACACCGGGGAGCTGTTTTTT.

The chain recombines TRBV9 with TRBJ1-1; unclear D gene. V was clipped by 1 base and J by 5 bases, with 9 bases between them. Germline V gives CDR1 SGDLS, CDR2 YYNGEE. This CDR3 spans 13 amino acids. CDR3 sequence reads: CASSVFGGTEAFF. In DNA form, the CDR3 reads TGTGCCAGCAGCGTATTCGGAGGGACTGAAGCTTTCTTT.

This chain's CDR3 is CASISKLMFSGQGVTGELFF. The CDR3 DNA sequence: TGTGCCAGCATTTCAAAGCTTATGTTCTCGGGACAGGGGGTGACCGGGGAGCTGTTTTTT. The genes are TRBV21-1 and TRBJ2-2; the D call TRBD1 from the table was never checked on the DNA. TRBV21-1 is a pseudogene segment. This CDR3 is 20 amino acids long.

This clonotype was counted between two and nine times. The gene calls are TRBV7-2 and TRBJ2-3, with 7 bases lining up with TRBD1. CDR3 length equals 16 residues. Germline V CDR1 and CDR2: SGHTA, FQGNSA. Trimming at V came to 1 base and at J to 6 bases, leaving 10 bases not matched to a gene. The CDR3 coding sequence is TGTGCCAGCAGCTTAGAAAGGACAGGTGGCGCCGATACGCAGTATTTT. Translated, it gives CASSLERTGGADTQYF.

Written as DNA, the CDR3 is TGTGCCACCAGTGATACGCAGGCCCAATACTCAGATACGCAGTATTTT. It encodes CATSDTQAQYSDTQYF. The V call is TRBV24-1, the J call TRBJ2-3, with D hard to call. Between the trimmed V and J ends, which lost 3 bases and 4 bases, there was a span of 16 bases. CDR3 length equals 16 residues. The V gene's germline CDR1 is KGHDR and CDR2 SFDVKD.

This clonotype was seen repeatedly, ten times or more. This chain links TRBV15 with TRBJ2-6; 10 nucleotides align to TRBD2. Germline loops: CDR1 LNHNV, CDR2 YYDKDF (reference sequence). The CDR3 is 16 residues long. The V gene end was trimmed by 8 bases and the J gene end by 1 base; junction bases not matched to a gene: 5. The DNA of the CDR3 is TGTGCCACCTCCAGCGGGGGGGCATCTGGGGCCAACGTCCTGACTTTC. Protein: CATSSGGASGANVLTF.

This clonotype was seen a handful of times. This rearrangement joins TRBV18 to TRBJ2-3, with D tentatively TRBD1 or TRBD2 (5 bases each). V was cut by 3 bases and J by 2 bases, with 15 bases left in between. The germline V gene has CDR1 KGHSH and CDR2 LQKENI. This CDR3 has 16 amino acids. CDR3 in amino acids: CASSPDIKGTTDTQYF. CDR3 DNA: TGTGCCAGCTCACCTGACATAAAGGGGACCACAGATACGCAGTATTTT.

Ten or more counts support this clonotype. One end of the junction is discordant with germline, which a read error may explain. The CDR3 DNA is TGTGCCAGCAGCTCCACAGATACGCAGTATTTT. The encoded protein is CASSSTDTQYF. V is TRBV5-1 and J is TRBJ2-3; D unresolved. The germline CDR1 and CDR2 sequences are SGHRS and YFSETQ. CDR3 size: 11 residues.

The chain joins TRBV5-1 to TRBJ1-1, with D perhaps matching TRBD1 (6 bases). CDR3 length equals 16 residues. Trimming took off 0 bases at V and 0 bases at J, with 12 bases between the two ends. CDR1 and CDR2 from the germline V gene are SGHRS and YFSETQ. CDR3 in amino acids: CASSLGPGALNTEAFF. In DNA form, the CDR3 reads TGCGCCAGCAGCTTGGGGCCAGGGGCCCTGAACACTGAAGCTTTCTTT.

The chain links TRBV7-9 to TRBJ2-2, with D possibly being TRBD1 (5 bases). The CDR3 consists of 14 residues. Germline V gene sequence: CDR1 SEHNR, CDR2 FQNEAQ (reference sequence). The germline V and J ends were trimmed by 5 bases and 5 bases, with 12 bases remaining between them. As DNA, the CDR3 is TGTGCCAGCAGCGACAGAGACCTAACCGGGGAGCTGTTTTTT. Translating it yields CASSDRDLTGELFF.

The rearrangement joins TRBV12-3 or TRBV12-4 to TRBJ2-3, with 7 bases aligning to TRBD2. The CDR3 is made up of 14 amino acids. The junction had 9 bases not matched to a gene; V was cut back by 9 bases and J by 3 bases. The CDR3 is CASSQTSRTDTQYF. CDR3 DNA sequence: TGTGCCAGTTCACAGACTAGCCGAACAGATACGCAGTATTTT.

The CDR3: CASSLNYGDTQYF. Here the CDR3 DNA reads TGTGCCAGCAGTTTAAACTACGGGGATACGCAGTATTTT. The rearrangement uses TRBV27 and TRBJ2-3; D uncertain. Germline V gene lookup returns CDR1 MNHEY and CDR2 SMNVEV (reference sequence). Trimming cost V 2 bases and J 6 bases, with 9 bases left between them. There are 13 residues in the CDR3.

This chain uses TRBV19 with TRBJ1-5; D possibly corresponds to TRBD1 (5 bases). The germline V and J ends were trimmed by 5 bases and 2 bases, with 13 bases remaining between them. The CDR3 totals 15 residues. Germline V gives CDR1 LNHDA, CDR2 SQIVND (reference sequence). The CDR3 DNA is TGTGCCAGTAGTCCCTACAAAGGGGGCAATCAGCCCCAGCATTTT. Encoded protein: CASSPYKGGNQPQHF.

The chain couples TRBV20-1 to TRBJ2-3, with D possibly matching TRBD1 (6 bases). The germline V and J ends were trimmed by 6 bases and 0 bases, with 10 bases remaining between them. The V gene's germline CDR1 is DFQATT and CDR2 SNEGSKA (reference sequence). The CDR3 contains 13 residues. In DNA form, the CDR3 reads TGCAGTGCGAACAGGGTTAGCACAGATACGCAGTATTTT. It is translated as CSANRVSTDTQYF.